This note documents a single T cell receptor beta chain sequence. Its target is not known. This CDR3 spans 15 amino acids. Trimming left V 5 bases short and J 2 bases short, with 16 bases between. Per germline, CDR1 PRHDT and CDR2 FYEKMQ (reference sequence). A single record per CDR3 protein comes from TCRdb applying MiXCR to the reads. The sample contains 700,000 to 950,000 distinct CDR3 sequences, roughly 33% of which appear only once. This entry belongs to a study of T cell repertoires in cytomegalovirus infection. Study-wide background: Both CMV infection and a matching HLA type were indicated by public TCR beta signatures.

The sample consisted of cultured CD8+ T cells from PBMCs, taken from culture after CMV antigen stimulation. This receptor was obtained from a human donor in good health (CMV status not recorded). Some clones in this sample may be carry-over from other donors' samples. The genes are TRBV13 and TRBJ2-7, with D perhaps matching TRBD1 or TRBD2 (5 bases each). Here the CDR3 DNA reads TGTGCCAGCAGCGGCTGGGACCAAAGGCCCTACGAGCAGTACTTC. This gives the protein CASSGWDQRPYEQYF.